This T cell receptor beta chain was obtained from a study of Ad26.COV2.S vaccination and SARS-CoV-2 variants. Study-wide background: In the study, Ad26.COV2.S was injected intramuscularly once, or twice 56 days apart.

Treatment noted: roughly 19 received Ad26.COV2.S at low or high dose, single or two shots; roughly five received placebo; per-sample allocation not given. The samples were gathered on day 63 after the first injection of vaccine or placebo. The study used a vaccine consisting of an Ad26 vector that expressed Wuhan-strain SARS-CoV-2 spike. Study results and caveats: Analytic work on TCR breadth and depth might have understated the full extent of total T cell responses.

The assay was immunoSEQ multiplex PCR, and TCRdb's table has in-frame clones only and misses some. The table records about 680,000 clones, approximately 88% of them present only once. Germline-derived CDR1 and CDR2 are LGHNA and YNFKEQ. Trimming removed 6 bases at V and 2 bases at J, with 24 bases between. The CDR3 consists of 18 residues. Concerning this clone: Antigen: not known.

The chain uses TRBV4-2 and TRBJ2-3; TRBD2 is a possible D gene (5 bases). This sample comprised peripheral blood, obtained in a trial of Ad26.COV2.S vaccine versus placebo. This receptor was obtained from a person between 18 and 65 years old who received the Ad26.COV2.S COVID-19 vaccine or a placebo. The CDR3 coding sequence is TGTGCCAGCAGGAAGACCGACTACACTTCCTTTTACACAGATACGCAGTATTTT. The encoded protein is CASRKTDYTSFYTDTQYF.